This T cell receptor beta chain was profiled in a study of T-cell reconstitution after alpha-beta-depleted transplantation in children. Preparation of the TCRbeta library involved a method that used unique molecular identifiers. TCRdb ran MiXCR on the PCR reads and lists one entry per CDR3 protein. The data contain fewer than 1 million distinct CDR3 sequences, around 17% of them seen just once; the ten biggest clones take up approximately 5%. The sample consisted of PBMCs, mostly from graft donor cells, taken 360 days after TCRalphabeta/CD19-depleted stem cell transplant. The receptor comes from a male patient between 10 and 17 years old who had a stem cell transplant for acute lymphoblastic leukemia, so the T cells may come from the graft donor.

The CDR3 sequence: CASSIAPGQGNGYTF. In nucleotides, the CDR3 is TGTGCCAGTAGTATCGCTCCGGGACAGGGGAATGGCTACACCTTC. This chain links TRBV19 with TRBJ1-2, with TRBD1 matching 10 bases. Looked up from germline, CDR1 is LNHDA and CDR2 is SQIVND (reference sequence). The CDR3 spans 15 residues. Unmatched junction bases numbered 7, after V lost 3 bases and J lost 6 bases.